These 28 T cell receptor beta chains came from one sample sequenced in a study of T cells after yellow fever vaccination. TCRdb independently ran MiXCR on the 5' RACE reads; one entry per CDR3 protein. The sample comprises 450,000 to 600,000 distinct CDR3 sequences, around 16% of which are singletons, and roughly 17% rests with the top ten. Sequencing used PBMCs, obtained 5 days after the first yellow fever vaccination. The receptors come from a man younger than 35 who received the YFV17D yellow fever vaccine.

J is TRBJ2-7 and V is TRBV7-6; 7 bases are a match to TRBD1. Trimming cost V 9 bases and J 7 bases; bases outside gene matches: 9. CDR1 SGHVS and CDR2 FNYEAQ come from the germline V gene. This CDR3 has 12 residues. CDR3 coding DNA: TGTGCCAGTACCGAGGGGGCTGGAGAGCAGTACTTC. It is translated as CASTEGAGEQYF.

The gene calls are TRBV6-6 and TRBJ1-2; no clear D gene. The V end lost 2 bases, the J end lost 8 bases, and 3 bases lay between the germline ends. Germline CDR1 and CDR2: MNHNY and SVGAGI (reference sequence). The CDR3 is made up of 10 amino acids. Here the CDR3 DNA reads TGTGCCAGCAGTTACGCGGGCTACACCTTC. Its translation is CASSYAGYTF.

This clonotype was counted a few times. The V and J genes are TRBV11-2 and TRBJ2-7; 10 bases are a match to TRBD1. Germline lookup yields CDR1 SGHAT and CDR2 FQNNGV. The CDR3 length is 13 residues. The J segment lost 5 bases and the V segment lost 8 bases, leaving 6 bases of the junction unmatched. This CDR3 is CASGRDRGDEQYF. DNA of the CDR3: TGTGCCAGCGGCCGGGACAGGGGCGACGAGCAGTACTTC.

This clonotype was observed a few times. CDR3 DNA: TGTGCCAGCAGCCCGGGAGGGGTTAATTCACCCCTCCACTTT. This codes for CASSPGGVNSPLHF. The chain carries TRBV9 and TRBJ1-6; possibly TRBD1 for D (5 bases). This CDR3 spans 14 amino acids. Per the germline V gene, CDR1 is SGDLS and CDR2 is YYNGEE. Deletions cut 4 bases from V and 6 bases from J, with 11 bases between.

This clonotype turned up a few times. The chain employs TRBV7-8 and TRBJ2-3, with 9 bases matching TRBD2. V lost 6 bases, J lost 14 bases, and 6 bases stayed unmatched. Germline V gene data show CDR1 as SGHVS and CDR2 as FQNEAQ. The CDR3 runs 11 residues. As DNA, the CDR3 is TGTGCCAGCAGTTCCGGGACTAGCTTGTATTTT. Amino acids: CASSSGTSLYF.

This chain connects TRBV20-1 to TRBJ2-7; TRBD1 matches 10 bases. The CDR3 runs 14 residues. The V and J ends lost 4 bases and 7 bases, in that order; junction bases with no gene match: 10. The V gene's germline CDR1 is DFQATT and CDR2 SNEGSKA (reference sequence). The CDR3 reads CSATNMGQGNEQYV. CDR3 DNA sequence: TGCAGTGCTACAAACATGGGACAGGGGAATGAGCAGTACGTC.

The chain's CDR3 is CASSTGVGQETQYF. As DNA, the CDR3 is TGTGCCAGCAGTACCGGGGTTGGGCAAGAGACCCAGTACTTC. The genes are TRBV12-3 or TRBV12-4 and TRBJ2-5; D perhaps matches TRBD2 (5 bases). The CDR3 totals 14 residues. Trimming removed 5 bases at V and 2 bases at J, with 12 bases between.

This clonotype was counted only a few times. The rearrangement links TRBV7-9 to TRBJ1-1; D possibly corresponds to TRBD1 (6 bases). The germline V and J ends were trimmed by 5 bases and 2 bases, with 18 bases remaining between them. The V gene's germline CDR1 is SEHNR and CDR2 FQNEAQ (reference sequence). The CDR3 has 16 amino acids. CDR3 nucleotide sequence: TGTGCCAGCAGCCCGCCCCCCCCAGGGGCCAACACTGAAGCTTTCTTT. Amino acid sequence: CASSPPPPGANTEAFF.

This clonotype was counted only a few times. The DNA for the CDR3 is TGTGCCAGCCTCATAGGGCTAGCGAGGGACAATGAGCAGTTCTTC. Amino acids: CASLIGLARDNEQFF. The chain links TRBV12-3 or TRBV12-4 to TRBJ2-1; perhaps TRBD2 as D (6 bases). V was clipped by 8 bases and J by 5 bases, with 19 bases between them. The CDR3 length is 15 residues.

Many counts were recorded for this clonotype. The chain carries TRBV27 and TRBJ2-3, with 7 bases matching TRBD1. V dropped 1 base and J dropped 3; count of bases not matched to a gene: 10. The CDR3 is 17 amino acids. Germline V gene lookup returns CDR1 MNHEY and CDR2 SMNVEV (reference sequence). CDR3 nucleotide sequence: TGTGCCAGCAGTTTATTGTGTTTGACAGGGTGGACAGATACGCAGTATTTT. Residues: CASSLLCLTGWTDTQYF.

This rearrangement joins TRBV7-2 to TRBJ2-5; 9 bases line up with TRBD2. The CDR3 runs to 16 residues. Trimming at V came to 5 bases and at J to 2 bases, leaving 9 bases not matched to a gene. Germline loops: CDR1 SGHTA, CDR2 FQGNSA. CDR3 in amino acids: CASSRKLAGLQETQYF. The CDR3 nucleotides read TGTGCCAGCAGCCGTAAACTAGCGGGTTTACAAGAGACCCAGTACTTC.

Regarding this clonotype: A junction boundary mismatches the germline segment, possibly from a read error. The chain recombines TRBV7-9 with TRBJ1-5; no reliable D call. The CDR3 sequence is 14 residues long. Germline values: CDR1 SEHNR, CDR2 FQNEAQ (reference sequence). CDR3 in amino acids: CASSLGQDHQPQRF. The DNA for the CDR3 is TGTGCCAGCAGCTTAGGGCAGGACCATCAGCCACAGCGTTTT.

The V and J genes are TRBV9 and TRBJ2-1; D is unclear. The V gene's germline CDR1 is SGDLS and CDR2 YYNGEE. V was pared by 0 bases and J by 0 bases, with 10 bases between. This CDR3 is 16 amino acids long. CDR3 nucleotides: TGTGCCAGCAGCGTAGATGGCGAGAGCTCCTACAATGAGCAGTTCTTC. This encodes CASSVDGESSYNEQFF.

This clonotype was recorded many times. The chain carries TRBV20-1 and TRBJ1-1; D gene unclear. The CDR3 totals 12 residues. CDR1 and CDR2 from the germline V gene are DFQATT and SNEGSKA (reference sequence). Trimming pared 1 base from V and 0 bases from J, leaving 3 bases between. The CDR3 nucleotides read TGCAGTGCTAGAGTACTGAACACTGAAGCTTTCTTT. Its protein is CSARVLNTEAFF.

This chain uses TRBV4-2 with TRBJ1-4; TRBD1 might be the D (5 bases). This CDR3 is 16 amino acids long. V lost 1 base to trimming and J lost 2 bases, with 11 bases between them. Germline V gene data show CDR1 as LGHNA and CDR2 as YNFKEQ. The CDR3, as DNA: TGTGCCAGCAGCCAAGTAAGGGCAGGGACTAATGAAAAACTGTTTTTT. This translates into CASSQVRAGTNEKLFF.

The rearrangement uses TRBV27 and TRBJ1-5; D ambiguous. Looked up from germline, CDR1 is MNHEY and CDR2 is SMNVEV (reference sequence). V lost 6 bases to trimming and J lost 7 bases, with 16 bases between them. CDR3 length: 14 amino acids. For the CDR3, the DNA is TGTGCCAGCAGCCTCCCCGGACTTTCCCAGCCCCAGCATTTT. It specifies CASSLPGLSQPQHF.

The chain links TRBV18 to TRBJ2-7; TRBD1 matches at 9 bases. With V trimmed by 3 bases and J by 7 bases, 7 bases remained unmatched. Germline CDR1 is KGHSH and CDR2 is LQKENI. This CDR3 is built from 14 residues. CDR3 DNA sequence: TGTGCCAGCTCACCGGGGGACAGGGTGAGGGAGCAGTACTTC. Protein: CASSPGDRVREQYF.

The chain carries TRBV6-1 and TRBJ1-1; 8 bases align to TRBD1. Germline V gives CDR1 MNHNS, CDR2 SASEGT. The CDR3 is 17 amino acids. V trimming: 4 bases; J trimming: 5 bases; junction bases outside the gene matches: 15. CDR3 bases: TGTGCCAGCAGTGCTCCGGGACAGGATCCCCAGCGGACTGAAGCTTTCTTT. This gives the protein CASSAPGQDPQRTEAFF.

In DNA form, the CDR3 reads TGCAGTGCTAGAGATGGTAGGGCTATCGGGTACAATGAGCAGTTCTTC. This sequence encodes CSARDGRAIGYNEQFF. This chain uses TRBV20-1 with TRBJ2-1; D is ambiguous. Trimming cost V 0 bases and J 4 bases, with 16 bases left between them. The germline gives CDR1 DFQATT, CDR2 SNEGSKA (reference sequence). This CDR3 comprises 16 residues.

This clonotype was seen once. The rearrangement links TRBV25-1 to TRBJ2-7; no clear D. The CDR3 consists of 14 residues. The V end was cut by 1 base, the J end by 2 bases, with 9 bases between. CDR1 is MGHDK and CDR2 is SYGVNS in the germline V gene. DNA of the CDR3: TGTGCCAGCAGTGAATCTTCATACGCCTACGAGCAGTACTTC. As protein: CASSESSYAYEQYF.

In this sample, this clonotype turned up many times. The gene calls are TRBV2 and TRBJ2-1, with 10 bases that match TRBD1. This CDR3 is built from 13 residues. The germline V gene has CDR1 SNHLY and CDR2 FYNNEI. V lost 8 bases and J lost 9; bases outside the gene matches: 7. CDR3: CASGLDRGGEQFF. The DNA for the CDR3 is TGTGCCAGCGGATTGGACAGGGGGGGTGAGCAGTTCTTC.

The CDR3 protein is CAAGETQYF. CDR3 coding DNA: TGTGCCGCCGGAGAGACCCAGTACTTC. The V and J genes are TRBV10-3 and TRBJ2-5; D remains unclear. This CDR3 is 9 amino acids long. Trimming stripped 11 bases from V and 4 bases from J, with 5 bases between. Germline V lookup: CDR1 ENHRY, CDR2 SYGVKD.

In this sample, this clonotype turned up once. The chain is built from TRBV7-9 and TRBJ1-4; possibly TRBD1 for D (5 bases). The CDR3 is made up of 16 amino acids. Germline CDR1 reads SEHNR; CDR2 reads FQNEAQ (reference sequence). The V end lost 5 bases, the J end lost 8 bases, and 21 bases lay between the germline ends. The CDR3 reads CASSPGGGIGGEKLFF. CDR3 nucleotides: TGTGCCAGCAGCCCCGGTGGGGGGATCGGCGGGGAAAAACTGTTTTTT. Full variable domain (missing parts from reference TRBV7-9 and TRBJ1-4): DTGVSQNPRHKITKRGQNVTFRCDPISEHNRLYWYRQTLGQGPEFLTYFQNEAQLEKSRLLSDRFSAERPKGSFSTLEIQRTEQGDSAMYLCASSPGGGIGGEKLFFGSGTQLSVL.

The rearrangement uses TRBV11-2 and TRBJ2-3; the match to TRBD1 covers 7 bases. The CDR3 is 19 residues long. Germline V gene sequence: CDR1 SGHAT, CDR2 FQNNGV. The V segment lost 0 bases and the J segment 0 bases; nucleotides outside the gene matches: 12. CDR3 coding DNA: TGTGCCAGCAGCTTAGATCTTTGGGGACAGAGTCCGAGCACAGATACGCAGTATTTT. Translated: CASSLDLWGQSPSTDTQYF.

This clonotype was recorded a few times. V gene TRBV9 combines with J gene TRBJ2-5; TRBD2 aligns across 8 bases. The CDR3 length is 13 residues. The J segment lost 5 bases and the V segment lost 8 bases, leaving 8 bases of the junction unmatched. Per the germline V gene, CDR1 is SGDLS and CDR2 is YYNGEE. The CDR3 DNA reads TGTGCCAGTGCGGCGGGGGGAAGTGAGACCCAGTACTTC. Protein product: CASAAGGSETQYF.

This clonotype was found a few times. The V and J genes are TRBV4-1 and TRBJ2-4; 8 bases match TRBD1. The CDR3 is 15 amino acids. In germline, CDR1 is MGHRA, CDR2 YSYEKL. With 4 bases clipped from V and 7 bases from J, the junction kept 9 bases outside the gene matches. CDR3 residues: CASSLPRQGRNIQYF. CDR3 bases: TGCGCCAGCAGCCTTCCTCGACAGGGGAGGAACATTCAGTACTTC.

V gene TRBV7-2 combines with J gene TRBJ2-5; unclear D gene. Germline values: CDR1 SGHTA, CDR2 FQGNSA. Trimming pared 0 bases from V and 5 bases from J, leaving 7 bases between. This CDR3 comprises 13 residues. CDR3 sequence: CASSLAFGETQYF. Here the CDR3 DNA reads TGTGCCAGCAGCTTAGCCTTCGGGGAGACCCAGTACTTC.

This clonotype was recorded a few times. The J gene is TRBJ2-7, the V gene TRBV18; 9 bases match TRBD1. CDR3 length equals 14 residues. The germline V gene encodes CDR1 KGHSH and CDR2 LQKENI. With V trimmed by 4 bases and J by 0 bases, 1 base remained unmatched. In DNA form, the CDR3 reads TGTGCCAGCTCACGACAGGGGGACTCCTACGAGCAGTACTTC. Amino acids: CASSRQGDSYEQYF.